This T cell receptor (beta chain) was recorded in a study of Graves' ophthalmopathy and Graves' hyperthyroidism. RNA transcripts were the template, and TCR beta CDR3 regions were amplified from them. RT-PCR was first run with HTBI primers, then multiplex PCR in a second round. TCRdb passed the multiplex PCR reads through MiXCR, listing each CDR3 protein once. The sample lists 650,000 to 900,000 distinct CDR3 sequences, approximately 40% occurring once. V was trimmed by 10 bases and J by 2 bases, leaving 18 bases between them. The length of the CDR3 is 14 residues. CDR1 and CDR2 from the germline V gene are ENHRY and SYGVKD.

The chain carries TRBV10-3 and TRBJ2-7; D might be TRBD1 or TRBD2, each matching 5 bases. This TCR came from an adult man with Graves' ophthalmopathy. What was sequenced was peripheral blood. CDR3 loop: CASRSRGSPYEQYF. In DNA form, the CDR3 reads TGTGCCAGCAGAAGCCGGGGCTCTCCCTACGAGCAGTACTTC.